This T cell receptor beta chain was captured by sequencing in a study of cytomegalovirus exposure and HLA in healthy donors. Looking at the study overall: Within the Caucasian-associated ancestry cluster were 81% of the approximately 400 genotyped donors.

The germline CDR1 and CDR2 sequences are SGHRS and YFSETQ. The CDR3 has 12 residues. Losses at the gene ends were 4 bases for V and 6 bases for J; bases not matched to a gene: 3. Study-level points and caveats: Rarity held for most TCR sequences, but there were some public TCRs that occurred in many donors. As confirmed in vitro, a few CMV-associated chains were specific for CMV antigens.

With respect to this clone: Antigen specificity is unknown.

Researchers ran the PCR with 60 Vbeta and 13 Jbeta primers. Sequenced by immunoSEQ multiplex PCR; TCRdb stores in-frame clones only, minus some. The table records roughly 190,000 clones, around four fifths of them present only once. Sequencing used PBMCs. The chain joins TRBV5-1 to TRBJ1-2; 7 bases line up with TRBD1. The clonotype was recovered from a woman under 30 in good health and CMV-seronegative. The CDR3 bases are TGCGCCAGCAGCCTCGACAGGGATGGCTACACCTTC. It codes for CASSLDRDGYTF.